This T cell receptor beta chain is from a study of blood T cell repertoires in COVID-19. Study summary: The study drew acute and convalescent COVID-19 samples from the United States, Italy and Spain. In each case, the material was cDNA or gDNA derived from T cells, B-cell-depleted T cells, or PBMCs.

CDR3 size: 14 residues. The germline V and J ends were trimmed by 3 bases and 0 bases, with 8 bases remaining between them. Germline V gene lookup returns CDR1 SGHTA and CDR2 FQGNSA. Authors' processing steps: From reference gene primer amplification, estimates of nucleated cell counts were derived. The assay was immunoSEQ multiplex PCR, and TCRdb's table has in-frame clones only and misses some. For V, J and clone size, that table is used; D and trimming come from the DNA. This sample has a few hundred thousand clones, with approximately 86% found just once. The chain employs TRBV7-2 and TRBJ2-5, with D possibly TRBD1 on 5 matching bases. The sample was peripheral blood. The origin of this receptor is a human donor in a cohort sampled during active COVID-19. The CDR3 DNA reads TGTGCCAGCAGCTTCCAGGGCAACCAAGAGACCCAGTACTTC. Translated: CASSFQGNQETQYF.